What follows are 28 T cell receptor beta chains derived from one specimen sequenced in a study of low-dose radiotherapy and immunotherapy resistance in tumors. Time point meaning: before trial treatment. Alpha- and beta-chain coverage of first-strand cDNA came from TRAV- and TRBV-specific primers. Both a constant-region primer and a V-primer adapter served to amplify TCRs across 15 to 20 PCR cycles. One entry per CDR3 protein, called by TCRdb with MiXCR from the reads. The data hold 64,000 or so distinct CDR3 sequences, with more than 25% observed a single time. The sequenced sample was PBMCs, obtained before treatment. The receptors here all came from a female donor with ovarian cancer.

The chain uses TRBV5-4 and TRBJ2-2, with 12 bases aligning to TRBD2. The V gene end was trimmed by 3 bases and the J gene end by 4 bases; junction bases not matched to a gene: 4. This CDR3 comprises 16 residues. Germline CDR1 and CDR2: SGHNT and YYREEE (reference sequence). The DNA for the CDR3 is TGTGCCAGCAGCTCCGGACTAGCGGGGACCACCGGGGAGCTGTTTTTT. Encoded protein: CASSSGLAGTTGELFF.

This clonotype is judged medium-sized. The chain couples TRBV9 to TRBJ1-2, with unresolved D. Trimming removed 6 bases at V and 8 bases at J, with 23 bases between. The length of the CDR3 is 15 residues. Per the germline V gene, CDR1 is SGDLS and CDR2 is YYNGEE. This CDR3 reads CASTEAGTPPEGYTF. The CDR3 nucleotides read TGTGCCAGCACCGAGGCGGGCACCCCGCCTGAGGGCTACACCTTC.

The sample holds a few counts of this clonotype. The chain has TRBV6-5 and TRBJ1-1; unclear D gene. This CDR3 is 15 amino acids long. The V gene lost 2 bases and the J gene lost 3 bases, with 13 bases spanning the gap. Germline V lookup: CDR1 MNHEY, CDR2 SVGAGI. CDR3 sequence: CASSYSTGADTEAFF. The CDR3 coding sequence is TGTGCCAGCAGTTACAGTACGGGAGCCGACACTGAAGCTTTCTTT.

This clonotype occurred many times. V and J are TRBV7-9 and TRBJ2-7; D is ambiguous. The germline V gene has CDR1 SEHNR and CDR2 FQNEAQ (reference sequence). CDR3 size: 14 residues. V dropped 5 bases and J dropped 1 base, with 12 bases sitting between them. The CDR3 loop reads CASSPTDGSYEQYF. In DNA form, the CDR3 reads TGTGCCAGCAGCCCAACGGACGGGTCCTACGAGCAGTACTTC.

This clonotype was seen at least ten times. The CDR3 sequence is CSARDQGEGDEQYF. DNA of the CDR3: TGCAGTGCTAGAGATCAGGGGGAGGGGGACGAGCAGTACTTC. The J gene is TRBJ2-7, the V gene TRBV20-1; D possibly uses TRBD1 or TRBD2 (7 bases each). V lost 0 bases and J lost 5, with 14 bases in between. This CDR3 contains 14 residues. Germline V gene sequence: CDR1 DFQATT, CDR2 SNEGSKA (reference sequence).

This clonotype came up many times. The chain combines TRBV7-2 with TRBJ2-1, with D maybe TRBD2 (6 bases). V was cut by 5 bases and J by 12 bases, with 20 bases left in between. CDR1 is SGHTA, CDR2 FQGNSA, per germline. The CDR3 has 14 residues. The CDR3 DNA is TGTGCCAGCAGCCGCCCGACTAGGCCTCGGGGGCAGTTCTTC. It specifies CASSRPTRPRGQFF.

This clonotype showed up just a few times. A far larger clone is a single base away, which makes a read error likely. This CDR3 reads CASSLLDRGTHNEQYF. Written as DNA, the CDR3 is TGTGCCAGCAGTCTACTCGACAGGGGGACACACAATGAGCAGTACTTC. The chain joins TRBV11-1 to TRBJ2-7, with 9 bases identical to TRBD1. This CDR3 spans 16 amino acids. Trimming cost V 6 bases and J 7 bases; bases outside gene matches: 16. Looked up from germline, CDR1 is SGHAT and CDR2 is FQDESV (reference sequence).

CDR3 amino acids: CASSLEPGLLYEQYF. CDR3 sequence (DNA): TGTGCCAGCAGCTTGGAGCCGGGACTACTGTACGAGCAGTACTTC. The chain employs TRBV5-4 and TRBJ2-7, with TRBD2 matching over 7 bases. This CDR3 comprises 15 residues. V was clipped by 0 bases and J by 4 bases; unmatched bases: 7. Germline V gene sequence: CDR1 SGHNT, CDR2 YYREEE (reference sequence).

The J gene is TRBJ2-1, the V gene TRBV20-1, with 9 bases matching TRBD2. This CDR3 comprises 16 residues. V lost 0 bases, J lost 3 bases, and 6 bases stayed unmatched. Germline V gene lookup returns CDR1 DFQATT and CDR2 SNEGSKA (reference sequence). The DNA for the CDR3 is TGCAGTGCTAGAGATGTAGCGGGAGCGGTCTACAATGAGCAGTTCTTC. Encoded protein: CSARDVAGAVYNEQFF.

This clonotype was counted ten times or more. This chain links TRBV9 with TRBJ1-2; possible D gene TRBD1, 6 bases. The V end was cut by 3 bases, the J end by 4 bases, with 13 bases between. Germline loops: CDR1 SGDLS, CDR2 YYNGEE. CDR3 length: 14 residues. This chain's CDR3 is CASSGIDRFYGYTF. Written as DNA, the CDR3 is TGTGCCAGCAGCGGGATAGACAGGTTCTATGGCTACACCTTC.

This clonotype was found many times. The chain recombines TRBV19 with TRBJ2-7, with 13 bases matching TRBD2. Germline V lookup: CDR1 LNHDA, CDR2 SQIVND (reference sequence). The V and J ends lost 6 bases and 2 bases, in that order; junction bases with no gene match: 4. The CDR3 is 15 amino acids. The CDR3 reads CASSLGLAGPYEQYF. In nucleotides, the CDR3 is TGTGCCAGTAGCCTGGGACTAGCGGGACCCTACGAGCAGTACTTC.

This clonotype was observed a handful of times. The chain employs TRBV6-2 or TRBV6-3 and TRBJ2-3; 9 nucleotides line up with TRBD2. CDR1 MNHEY and CDR2 SVGEGT come from the germline V gene. V dropped 5 bases and J dropped 2; count of bases not matched to a gene: 8. This CDR3 is 16 amino acids long. The CDR3: CASSPISGSPTDTQYF. The DNA of the CDR3 is TGTGCCAGCAGTCCTATTAGCGGGAGCCCCACAGATACGCAGTATTTT.

Remarks on this clonotype: A far larger clone is a single base away, which makes a read error likely. The chain joins TRBV7-2 to TRBJ2-7; 13 nucleotides match TRBD2. Germline values: CDR1 SGHTA, CDR2 FQGNSA. This CDR3 region has 15 residues. V lost 6 bases to trimming and J lost 7 bases; unmatched junction nucleotides: 9. This CDR3 reads CASSDWTSGSNEQYF. In DNA form, the CDR3 reads TGTGCCAGCAGTGATTGGACTAGCGGGAGCAATGAGCAGTACTTC.

This clonotype occurred a few times. This sequence joins TRBV2 and TRBJ1-2; D is unclear. V gave up 5 bases and J gave up 4 bases, with 14 bases separating them. Per germline, CDR1 SNHLY and CDR2 FYNNEI. This CDR3 is 14 amino acids long. The CDR3 loop reads CASSLLTVPYGYTF. For the CDR3, the DNA is TGTGCCAGCAGTCTTCTCACAGTTCCCTATGGCTACACCTTC.

This clonotype turned up a few times. This sequence joins TRBV19 and TRBJ2-3; TRBD1 agrees at 7 bases. Germline values: CDR1 LNHDA, CDR2 SQIVND (reference sequence). This CDR3 has 15 amino acids. The trim removed 4 bases at V and 4 bases at J, leaving 8 bases unmatched. The CDR3 loop reads CASSTTGVGADTQYF. CDR3 sequence (DNA): TGTGCCAGTAGTACTACAGGGGTGGGCGCAGATACGCAGTATTTT.

This clonotype has at least ten counts. CDR3 nucleotides: TGTGCCAGCAGCGACGTGGGGTTCGCCAAAAACATTCAGTACTTC. Protein: CASSDVGFAKNIQYF. The chain has TRBV7-9 and TRBJ2-4, with D unclear. There are 15 residues in the CDR3. Germline loops: CDR1 SEHNR, CDR2 FQNEAQ (reference sequence). The V and J ends lost 5 bases and 1 base respectively, with 12 bases between them. Filled out from reference TRBV7-9 and TRBJ2-4, the complete variable domain reads DTGVSQNPRHKITKRGQNVTFRCDPISEHNRLYWYRQTLGQGPEFLTYFQNEAQLEKSRLLSDRFSAERPKGSFSTLEIQRTEQGDSAMYLCASSDVGFAKNIQYFGAGTRLSVL.

This clonotype was detected many times. The chain employs TRBV11-2 and TRBJ2-3; D is uncertain. Trimming stripped 3 bases from V and 1 base from J, with 11 bases between. The length of the CDR3 is 15 residues. Per germline, CDR1 SGHAT and CDR2 FQNNGV. The CDR3 is CASSFLGSGTDTQYF. Here the CDR3 DNA reads TGTGCCAGCAGCTTTTTGGGCTCCGGCACAGATACGCAGTATTTT.

V and J are TRBV7-6 and TRBJ2-3; 7 nucleotides match TRBD1. The CDR3 is made up of 15 amino acids. Germline V gene lookup returns CDR1 SGHVS and CDR2 FNYEAQ. V shed 8 bases and J 1 base; nucleotides not matched to a gene: 9. CDR3 sequence (DNA): TGTGCCAGCGGCCACAGGGGATTTGGCACAGATACGCAGTATTTT. Its protein is CASGHRGFGTDTQYF.

A few counts support this clonotype. The chain has TRBV30 and TRBJ1-2, with a tentative D call TRBD1 (5 bases). The CDR3 runs 13 residues. Trimming removed 3 bases at V and 8 bases at J, with 16 bases between. Germline CDR1 reads GTSNPN; CDR2 reads SVGIG (reference sequence). CDR3 DNA: TGTGCCTGGAGAACCTTAGGGACGGGCGGCTACACCTTC. This translates into CAWRTLGTGGYTF.

This clonotype was recorded at least ten times. V and J are TRBV20-1 and TRBJ2-1; 12 bases align to TRBD2. V lost 0 bases and J lost 6; bases outside the gene matches: 3. CDR1 and CDR2 from the germline V gene are DFQATT and SNEGSKA (reference sequence). This CDR3 comprises 15 residues. Here the CDR3 DNA reads TGCAGTGCTAGAGAACTAGCGGGAGGTTCCAATGAGCAGTTCTTC. Its translation is CSARELAGGSNEQFF.

For this clonotype: This may be a read error, as it is one base from a much larger clone. The chain links TRBV27 to TRBJ1-4, with D possibly TRBD1 on 5 matching bases. Germline CDR1 MNHEY, CDR2 SMNVEV (reference sequence). The CDR3 length is 14 residues. The CDR3 spells CAGSFTGTDEKLFF. The CDR3 nucleotides are TGTGCCGGCAGTTTCACCGGGACGGACGAAAAACTGTTTTTT.

This clonotype was counted between two and nine times. The V gene is TRBV5-1, the J gene TRBJ2-2, with 15 nucleotides matching TRBD2. V shed 4 bases and J 4 bases; nucleotides not matched to a gene: 8. The CDR3 has 18 residues. Per the germline V gene, CDR1 is SGHRS and CDR2 is YFSETQ. This chain's CDR3 is CASSPGLAGGLVTGELFF. The CDR3 coding sequence is TGCGCCAGCAGCCCGGGACTAGCGGGAGGCCTCGTCACCGGGGAGCTGTTTTTT. Using reference TRBV5-1 and TRBJ2-2 for the parts outside the CDR3, the full variable domain is KAGVTQTPRYLIKTRGQQVTLSCSPISGHRSVSWYQQTPGQGLQFLFEYFSETQRNKGNFPGRFSGRQFSNSRSEMNVSTLELGDSALYLCASSPGLAGGLVTGELFFGEGSRLTVL.

This clonotype was recorded many times. V is TRBV15 and J is TRBJ1-1, with a weak D call TRBD1 (5 bases). Germline loops: CDR1 LNHNV, CDR2 YYDKDF (reference sequence). CDR3 length equals 13 residues. Trimming took 5 bases from V and 3 from J, leaving 10 bases between them. The CDR3 nucleotides read TGTGCCACCAGCGCGGACACCCACACTGAAGCTTTCTTT. Translated: CATSADTHTEAFF.

Details on this clonotype: Only one base separates this from a far larger clonotype, so it likely reflects a read error. V is TRBV12-3 or TRBV12-4 and J is TRBJ2-5; 9 nucleotides align to TRBD1. The CDR3 has 13 amino acids. V shed 6 bases and J 11 bases; nucleotides not matched to a gene: 10. CDR3 nucleotides: TGTGCCAGCAGCGGACAGGGGTACAATGAGCAGTACTTC. Translated, it gives CASSGQGYNEQYF.

The chain uses TRBV28 and TRBJ2-5; 7 nucleotides line up with TRBD2. The germline CDR1 and CDR2 sequences are MDHEN and SYDVKM. The V segment lost 6 bases and the J segment 0 bases; nucleotides outside the gene matches: 10. This CDR3 spans 16 amino acids. The CDR3 spells CASSPSPGTNQETQYF. The CDR3 DNA is TGTGCCAGCAGCCCCTCTCCCGGGACTAACCAAGAGACCCAGTACTTC.

This clonotype was picked up many times. The chain links TRBV19 to TRBJ2-3; 10 bases fit TRBD2. Trimming took 4 bases from V and 2 from J; bases not matched to a gene: 6. The CDR3 loop spans 16 amino acids. Per the germline V gene, CDR1 is LNHDA and CDR2 is SQIVND (reference sequence). The CDR3, as DNA: TGTGCCAGTAGTAGACCGACTAGCGGGTCCACAGATACGCAGTATTTT. This sequence encodes CASSRPTSGSTDTQYF.

This clonotype was seen ten or more times. This chain uses TRBV4-2 with TRBJ1-3; tentative D call: TRBD1 (5 bases). V lost 7 bases and J 4 bases, leaving 17 bases between the germline ends. The germline V gene encodes CDR1 LGHNA and CDR2 YNFKEQ. The CDR3 sequence is 15 residues long. The CDR3 nucleotides are TGTGCCAGCACCAGACGGGGGGACTCAGGAAACACCATATATTTT. It yields the protein CASTRRGDSGNTIYF.

A word on this clonotype: A far larger clone is off by one base, so a read error is likely. V is TRBV4-2 and J is TRBJ2-1; TRBD2 matches at 16 bases. J was trimmed by 10 bases and V by 4 bases; bases with no gene match: 10. Germline V CDR1 and CDR2: LGHNA, YNFKEQ. The CDR3 sequence is 17 residues long. The CDR3 loop is CASSPGTSGGGSYEQFF. CDR3 nucleotides: TGTGCCAGCAGCCCCGGGACTAGCGGGGGGGGCTCCTACGAGCAGTTCTTC.